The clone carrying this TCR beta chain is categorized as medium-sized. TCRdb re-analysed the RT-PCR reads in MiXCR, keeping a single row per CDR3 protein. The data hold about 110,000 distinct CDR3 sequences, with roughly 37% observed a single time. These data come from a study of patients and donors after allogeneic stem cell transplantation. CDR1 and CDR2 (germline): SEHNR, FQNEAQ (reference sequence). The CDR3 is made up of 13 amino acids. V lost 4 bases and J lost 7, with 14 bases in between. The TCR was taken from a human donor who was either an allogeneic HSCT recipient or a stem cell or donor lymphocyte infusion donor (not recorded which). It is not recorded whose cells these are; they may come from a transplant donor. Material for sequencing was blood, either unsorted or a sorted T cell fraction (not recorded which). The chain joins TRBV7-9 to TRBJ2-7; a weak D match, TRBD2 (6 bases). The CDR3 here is CASSSREPREQYF. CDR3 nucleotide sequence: TGTGCCAGCAGCTCCCGGGAGCCGAGGGAGCAGTACTTC. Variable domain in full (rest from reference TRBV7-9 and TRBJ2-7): DTGVSQNPRHKITKRGQNVTFRCDPISEHNRLYWYRQTLGQGPEFLTYFQNEAQLEKSRLLSDRFSAERPKGSFSTLEIQRTEQGDSAMYLCASSSREPREQYFGPGTRLTVT.